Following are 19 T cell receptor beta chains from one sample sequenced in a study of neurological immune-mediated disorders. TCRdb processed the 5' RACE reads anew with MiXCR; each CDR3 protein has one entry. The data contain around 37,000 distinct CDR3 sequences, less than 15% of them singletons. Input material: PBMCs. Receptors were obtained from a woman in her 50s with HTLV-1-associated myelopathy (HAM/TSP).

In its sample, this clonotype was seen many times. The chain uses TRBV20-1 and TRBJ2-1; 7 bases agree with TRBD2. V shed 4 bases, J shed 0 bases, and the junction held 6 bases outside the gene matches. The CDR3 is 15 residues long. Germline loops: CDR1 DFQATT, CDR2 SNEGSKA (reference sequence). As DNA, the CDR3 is TGCAGTGCTACTAGCGGAAAATCCTCCTACAATGAGCAGTTCTTC. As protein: CSATSGKSSYNEQFF.

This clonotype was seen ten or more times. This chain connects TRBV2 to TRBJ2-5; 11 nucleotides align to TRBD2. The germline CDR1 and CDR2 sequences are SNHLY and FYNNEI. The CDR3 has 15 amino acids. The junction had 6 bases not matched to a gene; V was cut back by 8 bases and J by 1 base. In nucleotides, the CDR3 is TGTGCCAGCCTCGGGACTAGCGGAGTCCAAGAGACCCAGTACTTC. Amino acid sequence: CASLGTSGVQETQYF.

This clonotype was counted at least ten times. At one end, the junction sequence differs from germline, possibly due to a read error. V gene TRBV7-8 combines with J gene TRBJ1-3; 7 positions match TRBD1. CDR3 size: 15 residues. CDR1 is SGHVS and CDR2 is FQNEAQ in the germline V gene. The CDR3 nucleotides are TGTGCCAGCAGATTAGGGACAGTCTCTGGAAACACCATATATTTT. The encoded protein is CASRLGTVSGNTIYF.

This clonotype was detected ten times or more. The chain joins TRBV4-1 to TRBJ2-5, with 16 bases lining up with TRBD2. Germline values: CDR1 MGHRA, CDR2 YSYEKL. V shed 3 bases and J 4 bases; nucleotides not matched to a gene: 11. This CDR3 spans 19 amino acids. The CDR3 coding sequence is TGCGCCAGCAGCCATCCGGGACTAGCGGGGGGGCCGGGTCGAGAGACCCAGTACTTC. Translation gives CASSHPGLAGGPGRETQYF.

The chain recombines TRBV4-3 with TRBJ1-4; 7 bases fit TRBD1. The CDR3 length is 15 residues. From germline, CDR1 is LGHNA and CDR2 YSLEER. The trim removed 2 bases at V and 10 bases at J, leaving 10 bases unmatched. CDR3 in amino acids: CASSQTGVTNRKLFF. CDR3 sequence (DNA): TGCGCCAGCAGCCAAACAGGGGTAACTAATAGAAAACTGTTTTTT.

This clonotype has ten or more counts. CDR3 in DNA: TGCAGTGCTAGAGTGGACAGTGAATATGGCTACACCTTC. Encoded protein: CSARVDSEYGYTF. The chain employs TRBV20-1 and TRBJ1-2, with D tentatively TRBD1 (6 bases). Germline V lookup: CDR1 DFQATT, CDR2 SNEGSKA (reference sequence). Between the trimmed V and J ends, which lost 1 base and 5 bases, there was a span of 11 bases. This CDR3 is built from 13 residues.

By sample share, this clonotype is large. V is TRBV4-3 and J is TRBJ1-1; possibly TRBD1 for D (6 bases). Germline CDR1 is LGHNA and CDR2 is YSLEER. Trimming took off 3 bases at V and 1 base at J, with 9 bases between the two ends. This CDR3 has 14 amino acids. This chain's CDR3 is CASSHQDRNTEAFF. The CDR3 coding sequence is TGCGCCAGCAGCCATCAGGACAGGAACACTGAAGCTTTCTTT.

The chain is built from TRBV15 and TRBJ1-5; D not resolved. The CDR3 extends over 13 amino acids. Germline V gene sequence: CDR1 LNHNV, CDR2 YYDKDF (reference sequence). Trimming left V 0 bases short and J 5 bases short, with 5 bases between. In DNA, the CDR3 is TGTGCCACCAGCAGAGATGTGGATCAGCCCCAGCATTTT. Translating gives CATSRDVDQPQHF.

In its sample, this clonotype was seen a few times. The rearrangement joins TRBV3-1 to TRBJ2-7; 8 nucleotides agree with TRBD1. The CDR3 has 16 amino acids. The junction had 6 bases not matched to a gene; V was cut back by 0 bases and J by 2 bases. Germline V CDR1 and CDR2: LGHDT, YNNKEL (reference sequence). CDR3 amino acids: CASSQDPRTGPYEQYF. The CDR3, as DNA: TGTGCCAGCAGCCAAGACCCAAGGACAGGGCCCTACGAGCAGTACTTC.

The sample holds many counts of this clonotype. CDR3 residues: CASSLRGRNNQPQHF. The CDR3 nucleotides read TGTGCCAGCAGTTTAAGGGGAAGGAACAATCAGCCCCAGCATTTT. The chain combines TRBV28 with TRBJ1-5, with D maybe TRBD1 (5 bases). Germline values: CDR1 MDHEN, CDR2 SYDVKM. The CDR3 spans 15 residues. V was shortened by 2 bases and J by 3 bases, with 11 bases between the two germline ends.

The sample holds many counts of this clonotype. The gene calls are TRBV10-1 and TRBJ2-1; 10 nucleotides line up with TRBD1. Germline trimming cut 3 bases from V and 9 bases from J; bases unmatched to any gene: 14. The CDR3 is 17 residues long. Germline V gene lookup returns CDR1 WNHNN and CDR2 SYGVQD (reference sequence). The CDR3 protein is CASSDRLPGQGMGEQFF. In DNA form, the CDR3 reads TGCGCCAGCAGTGACCGTCTACCGGGACAGGGGATGGGTGAGCAGTTCTTC.

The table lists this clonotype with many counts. CDR3 DNA: TGTGCCAGCAGTCGGACAGGGGCCGAGCAGTACTTC. Translated, it gives CASSRTGAEQYF. The J gene is TRBJ2-7, the V gene TRBV6-5; 9 bases line up with TRBD1. This CDR3 region has 12 residues. The junction had 2 bases not matched to a gene; V was cut back by 5 bases and J by 6 bases. Looked up from germline, CDR1 is MNHEY and CDR2 is SVGAGI.

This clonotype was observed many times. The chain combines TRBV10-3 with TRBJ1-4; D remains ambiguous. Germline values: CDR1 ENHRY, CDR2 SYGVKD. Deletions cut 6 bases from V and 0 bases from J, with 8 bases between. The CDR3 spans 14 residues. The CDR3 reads CAISSGTTNEKLFF. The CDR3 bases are TGTGCCATCAGCTCAGGCACAACTAATGAAAAACTGTTTTTT.

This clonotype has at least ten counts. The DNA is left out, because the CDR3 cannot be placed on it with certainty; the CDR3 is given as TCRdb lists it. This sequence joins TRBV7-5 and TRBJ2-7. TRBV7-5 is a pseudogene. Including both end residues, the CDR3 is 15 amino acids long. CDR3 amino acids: CISVPEGQSSYEQYF.

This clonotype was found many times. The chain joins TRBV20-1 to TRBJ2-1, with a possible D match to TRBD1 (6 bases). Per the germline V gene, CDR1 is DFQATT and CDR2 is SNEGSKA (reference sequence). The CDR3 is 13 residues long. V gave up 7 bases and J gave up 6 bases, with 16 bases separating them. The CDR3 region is CSVIRGSGNEQFF. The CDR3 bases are TGCAGTGTTATCAGGGGATCGGGCAATGAGCAGTTCTTC.

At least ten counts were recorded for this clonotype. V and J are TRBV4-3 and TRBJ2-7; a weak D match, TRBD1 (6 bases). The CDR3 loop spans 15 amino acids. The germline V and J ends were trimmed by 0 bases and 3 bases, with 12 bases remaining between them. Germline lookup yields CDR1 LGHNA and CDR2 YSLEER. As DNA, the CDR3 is TGCGCCAGCAGCCAAGAAAGGACAGATTTCTACGAGCAGTACTTC. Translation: CASSQERTDFYEQYF.

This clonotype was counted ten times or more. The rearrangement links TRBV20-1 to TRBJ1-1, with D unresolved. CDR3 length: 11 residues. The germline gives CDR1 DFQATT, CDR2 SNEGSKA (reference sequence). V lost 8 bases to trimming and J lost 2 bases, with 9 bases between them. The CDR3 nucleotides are TGCAGTAGGACCCTTAACACTGAAGCTTTCTTT. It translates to CSRTLNTEAFF.

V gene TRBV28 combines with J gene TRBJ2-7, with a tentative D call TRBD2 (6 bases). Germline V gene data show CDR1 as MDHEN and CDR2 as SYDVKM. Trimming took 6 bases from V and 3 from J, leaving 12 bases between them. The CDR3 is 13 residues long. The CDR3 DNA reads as TGTGCCAGCAGCCCCGGGACTTACTACGAGCAGTACTTC. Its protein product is CASSPGTYYEQYF.

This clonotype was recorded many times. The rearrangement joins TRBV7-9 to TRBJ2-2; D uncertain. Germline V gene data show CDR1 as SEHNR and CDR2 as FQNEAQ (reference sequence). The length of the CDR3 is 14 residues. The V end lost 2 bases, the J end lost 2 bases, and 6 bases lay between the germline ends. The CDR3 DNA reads TGTGCCAGCAGCTTAAAGGCAAACACCGGGGAGCTGTTTTTT. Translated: CASSLKANTGELFF. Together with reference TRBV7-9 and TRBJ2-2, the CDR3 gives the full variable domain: DTGVSQNPRHKITKRGQNVTFRCDPISEHNRLYWYRQTLGQGPEFLTYFQNEAQLEKSRLLSDRFSAERPKGSFSTLEIQRTEQGDSAMYLCASSLKANTGELFFGEGSRLTVL.